Listed here is a single TCR beta chain. This CDR3 has 14 residues. V was clipped by 6 bases and J by 4 bases; unmatched bases: 5. CDR1 and CDR2 from the germline V gene are LNHDA and SQIVND (reference sequence). The record originates from a study of CD8 T cells in Susac syndrome. An amount of RNA that ranged from roughly 0.5 to 1 ug was reverse transcribed with random hexamers. The immunoSEQ assay covered 54 Vbeta and 13 Jbeta segments for CDR3. TCRdb ran MiXCR on the immunoSEQ multiplex PCR reads and lists one entry per CDR3 protein. This sample has 150,000 to 200,000 distinct CDR3 sequences, with approximately 96% found just once.

Sequencing was performed on CD4+ T cells from PBMCs. The clonotype comes from a human donor in good health. The rearrangement links TRBV19 to TRBJ1-2; 10 nucleotides match TRBD1. The CDR3 sequence is CASSPTGGFYGYTF. The CDR3 DNA reads as TGTGCCAGTAGCCCGACAGGGGGCTTCTATGGCTACACCTTC.